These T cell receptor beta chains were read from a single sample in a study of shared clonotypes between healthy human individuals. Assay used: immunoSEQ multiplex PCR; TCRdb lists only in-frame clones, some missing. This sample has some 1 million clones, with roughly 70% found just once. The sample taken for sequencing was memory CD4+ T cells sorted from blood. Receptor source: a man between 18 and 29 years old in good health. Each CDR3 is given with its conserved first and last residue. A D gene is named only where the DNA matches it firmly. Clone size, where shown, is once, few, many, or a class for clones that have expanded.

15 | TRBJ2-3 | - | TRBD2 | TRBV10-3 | CAIRESGGGTDTQYF | TGTGCCATCAGAGAGAGCGGGGGGGGCACAGATACGCAGTATTTT
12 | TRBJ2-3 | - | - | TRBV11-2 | CASSLGSDTQYF | TGTGCCAGCAGCTTAGGATCTGATACGCAGTATTTT
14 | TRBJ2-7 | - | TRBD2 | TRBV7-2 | CASSLGTSQGEQYF | TGTGCCAGCAGCCTGGGGACTAGTCAGGGCGAGCAGTACTTC
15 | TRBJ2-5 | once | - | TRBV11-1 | CASSSRTAYQETQYF | TGTGCCAGCAGCTCTAGGACAGCCTACCAAGAGACCCAGTACTTC
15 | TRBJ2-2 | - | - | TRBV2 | CASNLGGIGTGELFF | TGTGCCAGCAATTTAGGAGGGATTGGGACCGGGGAGCTGTTTTTT
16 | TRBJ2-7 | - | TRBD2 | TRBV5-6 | CASSFLGSGLAYEQYF | TGTGCCAGCAGCTTCTTGGGATCGGGACTAGCCTACGAGCAGTACTTC
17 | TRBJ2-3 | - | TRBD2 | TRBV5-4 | CASSPMFREGRGDTQYF | TGTGCCAGCAGCCCAATGTTCCGGGAGGGCCGAGGAGATACGCAGTATTTT
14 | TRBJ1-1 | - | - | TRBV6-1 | CASSEFMASTEAFF | TGTGCCAGCAGTGAATTTATGGCAAGCACTGAAGCTTTCTTT
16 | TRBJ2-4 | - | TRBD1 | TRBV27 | CASSPPWTGTKNIQYF | TGTGCCAGCAGTCCTCCCTGGACAGGGACCAAAAACATTCAGTACTTC
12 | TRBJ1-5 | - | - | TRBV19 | CASRANNQPQHF | TGTGCCAGTAGGGCGAACAATCAGCCCCAGCATTTT
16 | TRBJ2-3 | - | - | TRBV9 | CASSARGQIRGDTQYF | TGTGCCAGCAGCGCCCGGGGGCAGATCCGCGGAGATACGCAGTATTTT
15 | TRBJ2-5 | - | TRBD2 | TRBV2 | CASSEMGLAVETQYF | TGTGCCAGCAGTGAAATGGGACTAGCGGTGGAGACCCAGTACTTC
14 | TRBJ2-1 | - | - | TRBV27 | CASSNRDGIDEQFF | TGTGCCAGTTCGAACCGGGACGGCATCGATGAGCAGTTCTTC
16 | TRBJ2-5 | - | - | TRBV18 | CASSPGLTGTRETQYF | TGTGCCAGCTCACCAGGGTTAACGGGAACCCGGGAGACCCAGTACTTC
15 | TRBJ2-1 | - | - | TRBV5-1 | CASSLAANSYNEQFF | TGCGCCAGCAGCTTGGCTGCGAACTCCTACAATGAGCAGTTCTTC
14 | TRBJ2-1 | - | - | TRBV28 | CASTGAGARNEQFF | TGTGCCAGCACTGGGGCAGGGGCACGCAATGAGCAGTTCTTC
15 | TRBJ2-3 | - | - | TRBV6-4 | CASSDGSGHTDTQYF | TGTGCCAGCAGTGACGGGAGCGGACACACAGATACGCAGTATTTT
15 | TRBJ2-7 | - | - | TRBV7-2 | CASSSSGTFGYEQYF | TGTGCCAGCAGCTCGTCCGGGACCTTCGGCTACGAGCAGTACTTC
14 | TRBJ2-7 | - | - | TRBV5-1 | CASSLGQDGLRQYF | TGCGCCAGCAGCTTGGGGCAGGACGGCCTACGGCAGTACTTC
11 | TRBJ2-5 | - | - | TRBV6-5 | CASSEVGTQYF | TGTGCCAGCTCAGAGGTGGGGACCCAGTACTTC
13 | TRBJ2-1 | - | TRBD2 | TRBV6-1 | CASTREGRNEQFF | TGTGCCAGCACACGGGAGGGGCGGAATGAGCAGTTCTTC
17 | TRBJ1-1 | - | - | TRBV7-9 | CASSLGRKGRDNTEAFF | TGTGCCAGCAGCTTAGGGAGAAAGGGGCGGGATAACACTGAAGCTTTCTTT
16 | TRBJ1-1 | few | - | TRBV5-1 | CASSLVGGLMNTEAFF | TGCGCCAGCAGCTTGGTTGGTGGGTTGATGAACACTGAAGCTTTCTTT
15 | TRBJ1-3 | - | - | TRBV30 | CAWSVFHNSGNTIYF | TGTGCCTGGAGTGTTTTCCACAACTCTGGAAACACCATATATTTT
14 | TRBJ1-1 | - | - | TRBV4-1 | CASSRGVLNTEAFF | TGCGCCAGCAGCAGGGGGGTCCTGAACACTGAAGCTTTCTTT
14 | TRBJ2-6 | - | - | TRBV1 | CTSSAQSRANVLTF | TGCACCAGCAGTGCACAAAGTCGGGCCAACGTCCTGACTTTC
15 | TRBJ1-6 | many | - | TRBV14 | CASSQVTGTRAPLHF | TGTGCCAGCAGCCAAGTAACAGGGACGCGCGCACCCCTCCACTTT
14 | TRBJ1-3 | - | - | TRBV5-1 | CASRGTASGNTIYF | TGCGCCAGCAGGGGTACAGCCTCTGGAAACACCATATATTTT
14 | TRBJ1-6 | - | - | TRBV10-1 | CASSAGTPSQPLHF | TGCGCCAGCAGTGCGGGGACCCCATCGCAACCCCTCCACTTT
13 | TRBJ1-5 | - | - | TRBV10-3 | CAIGTGGNQPQHF | TGTGCCATTGGGACCGGGGGCAATCAGCCCCAGCATTTT
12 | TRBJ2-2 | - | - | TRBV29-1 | CSVEDTGRELFF | TGCAGCGTTGAAGATACCGGGCGGGAGCTGTTTTTT
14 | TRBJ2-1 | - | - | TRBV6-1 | CASSEVDFYNEQFF | TGTGCCAGCAGTGAAGTGGATTTCTACAATGAGCAGTTCTTC
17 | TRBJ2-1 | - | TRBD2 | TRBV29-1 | CSVEGGSGVVGYNEQFF | TGCAGCGTTGAGGGCGGTAGCGGGGTAGTAGGTTACAATGAGCAGTTCTTC
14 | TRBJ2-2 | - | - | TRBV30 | CAWSVQGGAGELFF | TGTGCCTGGAGTGTCCAGGGGGGAGCCGGGGAGCTGTTTTTT
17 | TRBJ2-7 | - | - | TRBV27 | CASSYLGGRRGKYEQYF | TGTGCCAGCAGTTATTTGGGAGGGCGAAGGGGGAAATACGAGCAGTACTTC
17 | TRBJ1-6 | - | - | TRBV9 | CASSVGVLGGADSPLHF | TGTGCCAGCAGCGTAGGGGTATTGGGGGGCGCGGATTCACCCCTCCACTTT
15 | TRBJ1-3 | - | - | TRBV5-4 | CASSLARSSGNTIYF | TGTGCCAGCAGCTTGGCCCGGAGCTCTGGAAACACCATATATTTT
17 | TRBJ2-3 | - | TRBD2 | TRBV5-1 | CASSLAWAGGPPDTQYF | TGCGCCAGCAGCTTGGCGTGGGCGGGAGGGCCGCCAGATACGCAGTATTTT
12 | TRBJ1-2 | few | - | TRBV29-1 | CSVDVGRRGYTF | TGCAGCGTTGATGTGGGAAGGAGGGGCTACACCTTC
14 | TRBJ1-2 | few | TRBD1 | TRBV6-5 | CASSTGTGNVGYTF | TGTGCCAGCAGTACCGGGACAGGGAATGTAGGCTACACCTTC
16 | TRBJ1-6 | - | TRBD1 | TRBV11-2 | CASSLQVTGENSPLHF | TGTGCCAGCAGCCTACAAGTCACAGGGGAGAATTCACCCCTCCACTTT
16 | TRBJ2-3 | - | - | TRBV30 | CAWSGGGLRNTDTQYF | TGTGCCTGGAGTGGGGGAGGACTTCGAAACACAGATACGCAGTATTTT